The next 20 T cell receptor beta chains were all read from a single sample in a study of Graves' ophthalmopathy and Graves' hyperthyroidism listed by TCRdb under 2018. The listed sequencing device is Illumina HiSeq 2000. TCR beta CDR3 regions were amplified from RNA transcripts for repertoire sequencing. HTBI primers and the Qiagen OneStep RT-PCR kit were used in a first-round RT-PCR, which was followed by a second-round multiplex PCR, size selection and purification. TCRdb handled the public reads itself, with Q25 trimming in fastp and clone calling in MiXCR, and kept productive beta chains. Each CDR3 protein appears once, grouped with its most common genes and DNA. Across this sample there are almost 400,000 distinct CDR3 sequences, with around 17% seen only once. The biggest ten clones account for roughly 1.6% of the sample. The sequencing input was peripheral blood. The source is a woman aged 18-29 years with Graves' ophthalmopathy. Donor details come from another sample of the same person, matched by shared clones.

This chain connects TRBV6-5 to TRBJ1-2, with D possibly being TRBD1 (5 bases). The CDR3 is 15 amino acids. Trimming stripped 2 bases from V and 4 bases from J, with 14 bases between. CDR1 MNHEY and CDR2 SVGAGI come from the germline V gene. The CDR3 sequence is CASSYGAGPVYGYTF. The CDR3, as DNA: TGTGCCAGCAGTTACGGCGCGGGGCCAGTCTATGGCTACACCTTC.

The V gene is TRBV5-1, the J gene TRBJ2-7; 7 bases agree with TRBD1. The V gene end was trimmed by 4 bases and the J gene end by 2 bases; junction bases not matched to a gene: 12. Germline CDR1 is SGHRS and CDR2 is YFSETQ. This CDR3 comprises 16 residues. Here the CDR3 DNA reads TGCGCCAGCAGCCTCACCCCGACAGGGAGCCCCTACGAGCAGTACTTC. Its protein product is CASSLTPTGSPYEQYF.

The rearrangement links TRBV6-2 or TRBV6-3 to TRBJ2-7; 16 bases fit TRBD2. V shed 0 bases, J shed 2 bases, and the junction held 1 base outside the gene matches. The CDR3 spans 17 residues. Germline V gene sequence: CDR1 MNHEY, CDR2 SVGEGT. The DNA of the CDR3 is TGTGCCAGCAGTTACTCCGGGACTAGCGGGAGGGCCTACGAGCAGTACTTC. Translation: CASSYSGTSGRAYEQYF.

This clonotype was seen at least ten times. The chain uses TRBV6-5 and TRBJ2-5, with 12 bases lining up with TRBD2. Trimming cost V 6 bases and J 2 bases; bases outside gene matches: 7. The germline V gene encodes CDR1 MNHEY and CDR2 SVGAGI. The CDR3 covers 16 residues. CDR3 sequence (DNA): TGTGCCAGCAGCTCCCTAGCGGGAGGGCCTCAAGAGACCCAGTACTTC. Its translation is CASSSLAGGPQETQYF.

This clonotype was recorded many times. This sequence joins TRBV25-1 and TRBJ1-1; D might be TRBD1 (6 bases). In germline, CDR1 is MGHDK, CDR2 SYGVNS. Trimming cost V 6 bases and J 2 bases, with 22 bases left between them. This CDR3 region has 17 residues. The CDR3: CASSPSPYRDPNTEAFF. The CDR3 DNA reads TGTGCCAGCAGCCCCAGTCCCTACAGGGACCCCAACACTGAAGCTTTCTTT.

The J gene is TRBJ1-1, the V gene TRBV12-5, with TRBD1 as a possible D gene (5 bases). V lost 6 bases and J lost 3, with 11 bases in between. The germline gives CDR1 LGHNT, CDR2 FRNRAP. The CDR3 covers 13 residues. The CDR3 region has the DNA TGTGCTAGTGGGAGCCGACAGTACACTGAAGCTTTCTTT. This encodes CASGSRQYTEAFF. Filled out from reference TRBV12-5 and TRBJ1-1, the complete variable domain reads DARVTQTPRHKVTEMGQEVTMRCQPILGHNTVFWYRQTMMQGLELLAYFRNRAPLDDSGMPKDRFSAEMPDATLATLKIQPSEPRDSAVYFCASGSRQYTEAFFGQGTRLTVV.

This clonotype came up a few times. This chain uses TRBV11-2 with TRBJ1-2; D gene ambiguous. CDR1 is SGHAT, CDR2 FQNNGV, per germline. This CDR3 spans 16 amino acids. Trimming took 4 bases from V and 2 from J, leaving 17 bases between them. The CDR3 is CASSSHFGQANYGYTF. The DNA of the CDR3 is TGTGCCAGCAGCTCTCATTTTGGGCAGGCCAACTATGGCTACACCTTC.

This clonotype was recorded many times. The gene calls are TRBV12-3 or TRBV12-4 and TRBJ1-5, with TRBD1 matching over 9 bases. The CDR3 spans 14 residues. V shed 8 bases, J shed 5 bases, and the junction held 7 bases outside the gene matches. CDR3 sequence: CASQRQGVYQPQHF. CDR3 nucleotide sequence: TGTGCCAGCCAACGACAGGGGGTTTATCAGCCCCAGCATTTT.

This clonotype occurred many times. The V gene is TRBV28, the J gene TRBJ1-6; a possible D gene is TRBD1 (5 bases). Trimming removed 7 bases from V and 9 bases from J, with 16 bases in between. The CDR3 contains 14 residues. CDR1 is MDHEN, CDR2 SYDVKM, per germline. The CDR3 sequence: CASNHGALGSPLHF. DNA for the CDR3: TGTGCCAGCAACCACGGGGCACTCGGTTCACCCCTCCACTTT.

This clonotype was observed at least ten times. V gene TRBV12-3 or TRBV12-4 combines with J gene TRBJ2-2; D unclear. The CDR3 is made up of 14 amino acids. Trimming shortened V by 6 bases and J by 0 bases, and 8 bases separated the two germline ends. CDR3 sequence reads: CASSFISNTGELFF. The CDR3 nucleotides are TGTGCCAGCAGCTTCATATCGAACACCGGGGAGCTGTTTTTT.

This clonotype was seen ten or more times. The chain couples TRBV27 to TRBJ1-5, with 9 bases that match TRBD1. The CDR3 runs 16 residues. Losses at the gene ends were 3 bases for V and 1 base for J; bases not matched to a gene: 4. Germline V gene lookup returns CDR1 MNHEY and CDR2 SMNVEV (reference sequence). This CDR3 reads CASSLTGGISNQPQHF. CDR3 in DNA: TGTGCCAGCAGTTTGACAGGGGGTATAAGCAATCAGCCCCAGCATTTT.

This clonotype has at least ten counts. J is TRBJ1-1 and V is TRBV4-1; D may be TRBD1 (5 bases). The CDR3 contains 15 residues. With 0 bases removed from V and 4 bases from J, the gap between germline ends came to 12 bases. Germline V gene sequence: CDR1 MGHRA, CDR2 YSYEKL. The CDR3, as DNA: TGCGCCAGCAGCCAAGAGCCCCAGGGTAGCACTGAAGCTTTCTTT. It specifies CASSQEPQGSTEAFF.

CDR3 protein: CASSHGTSNGTGELFF. The CDR3 coding sequence is TGTGCCAGCAGTCACGGGACTAGCAATGGCACCGGGGAGCTGTTTTTT. V gene TRBV12-3 or TRBV12-4 combines with J gene TRBJ2-2; 9 bases fit TRBD2. The CDR3 sequence is 16 residues long. Unmatched junction bases numbered 8, after V lost 5 bases and J lost 4 bases.

This sequence joins TRBV7-2 and TRBJ1-1; D is unresolved. The germline V and J ends were trimmed by 8 bases and 10 bases, with 23 bases remaining between them. The CDR3 is made up of 14 amino acids. Germline lookup yields CDR1 SGHTA and CDR2 FQGNSA. The CDR3 sequence is CASLTDTANPRAFF. DNA for the CDR3: TGTGCCAGCCTAACCGACACAGCCAACCCGAGAGCTTTCTTT.

This clonotype was recorded many times. The chain recombines TRBV7-9 with TRBJ2-7; 13 nucleotides agree with TRBD2. CDR3 length: 17 residues. The germline CDR1 and CDR2 sequences are SEHNR and FQNEAQ (reference sequence). The ends lost 4 bases at V and 3 bases at J; junction bases unmatched: 9. The CDR3 coding sequence is TGTGCCAGCAGCTCTGGCGGACTAGCGGGAGACCGCTACGAGCAGTACTTC. Its protein is CASSSGGLAGDRYEQYF.

This clonotype showed up many times. The chain recombines TRBV20-1 with TRBJ1-1; weak D call: TRBD1 (5 bases). The CDR3 spans 15 residues. V was shortened by 5 bases and J by 3 bases, with 19 bases between the two germline ends. The V gene's germline CDR1 is DFQATT and CDR2 SNEGSKA (reference sequence). This CDR3 reads CSAPERRGWYTEAFF. CDR3 sequence (DNA): TGCAGTGCTCCGGAGCGTCGGGGGTGGTACACTGAAGCTTTCTTT.

This clonotype has ten or more counts. The V and J genes are TRBV12-3 or TRBV12-4 and TRBJ1-1; D not certain. The ends were cut back, 2 bases at V and 3 bases at J, with 7 bases in the middle. The CDR3 contains 13 residues. This CDR3 reads CASSLKEDTEAFF. CDR3 nucleotide sequence: TGTGCCAGCAGTTTAAAGGAAGACACTGAAGCTTTCTTT.

This clonotype was seen ten or more times. This chain connects TRBV25-1 to TRBJ2-7; TRBD1 agrees at 11 bases. Looked up from germline, CDR1 is MGHDK and CDR2 is SYGVNS. The CDR3 runs to 15 residues. The trim removed 4 bases at V and 7 bases at J, leaving 9 bases unmatched. This CDR3 reads CASSGWDRGVFEQYF. In nucleotides, the CDR3 is TGTGCCAGCAGTGGCTGGGACAGGGGGGTTTTTGAGCAGTACTTC.

Here the CDR3 DNA reads TGCAGCGTTACCAATTTTGGCTCACAAGAGACCCAGTACTTC. It is translated as CSVTNFGSQETQYF. This chain uses TRBV29-1 with TRBJ2-5; no reliable D call. CDR3 length equals 14 residues. CDR1 and CDR2 from the germline V gene are SQVTM and ANQGSEA. V lost 5 bases and J lost 2, with 15 bases in between. Complete variable domain (other parts from reference TRBV29-1 and TRBJ2-5): SAVISQKPSRDICQRGTSLTIQCQVDSQVTMMFWYRQQPGQSLTLIATANQGSEATYESGFVIDKFPISRPNLTFSTLTVSNMSPEDSSIYLCSVTNFGSQETQYFGPGTRLLVL.

This clonotype was seen ten or more times. CDR3 nucleotides: TGTGCCAGCAGTGGACAGGAGCGCGAACAAGAGACCCAGTACTTC. Residues: CASSGQEREQETQYF. The rearrangement joins TRBV25-1 to TRBJ2-5, with a weak D call TRBD1 (6 bases). CDR1 is MGHDK and CDR2 is SYGVNS in the germline V gene. V lost 4 bases and J 2 bases, leaving 14 bases between the germline ends. The CDR3 contains 15 residues.